One T cell receptor (beta chain) is described in this entry. This entry belongs to a study of T-cell memory formation after mild COVID-19. About the study: TCR clusters were mostly confined to one donor each.

TCRdb redid the calling of the 5' RACE reads with MiXCR, one entry per CDR3 protein. The sample shows just under 350,000 distinct CDR3 sequences, roughly 13% of them seen only once. V was pared by 5 bases and J by 5 bases, with 18 bases between. CDR3 length: 15 amino acids. The clonotype comes from a man aged 18 to 29 who had mild COVID-19 (a few samples of this study predate the infection). Cell type and time point are not known. Sample: PBMCs or a T cell subset sorted from them (not recorded which). V usage is TRBV12-3 or TRBV12-4 and J usage is TRBJ1-1; D unresolved. The CDR3 DNA sequence: TGTGCCAGCAGTCTGCCGTTTGGGTTCGGGACTGAAGCTTTCTTT. It translates to CASSLPFGFGTEAFF.